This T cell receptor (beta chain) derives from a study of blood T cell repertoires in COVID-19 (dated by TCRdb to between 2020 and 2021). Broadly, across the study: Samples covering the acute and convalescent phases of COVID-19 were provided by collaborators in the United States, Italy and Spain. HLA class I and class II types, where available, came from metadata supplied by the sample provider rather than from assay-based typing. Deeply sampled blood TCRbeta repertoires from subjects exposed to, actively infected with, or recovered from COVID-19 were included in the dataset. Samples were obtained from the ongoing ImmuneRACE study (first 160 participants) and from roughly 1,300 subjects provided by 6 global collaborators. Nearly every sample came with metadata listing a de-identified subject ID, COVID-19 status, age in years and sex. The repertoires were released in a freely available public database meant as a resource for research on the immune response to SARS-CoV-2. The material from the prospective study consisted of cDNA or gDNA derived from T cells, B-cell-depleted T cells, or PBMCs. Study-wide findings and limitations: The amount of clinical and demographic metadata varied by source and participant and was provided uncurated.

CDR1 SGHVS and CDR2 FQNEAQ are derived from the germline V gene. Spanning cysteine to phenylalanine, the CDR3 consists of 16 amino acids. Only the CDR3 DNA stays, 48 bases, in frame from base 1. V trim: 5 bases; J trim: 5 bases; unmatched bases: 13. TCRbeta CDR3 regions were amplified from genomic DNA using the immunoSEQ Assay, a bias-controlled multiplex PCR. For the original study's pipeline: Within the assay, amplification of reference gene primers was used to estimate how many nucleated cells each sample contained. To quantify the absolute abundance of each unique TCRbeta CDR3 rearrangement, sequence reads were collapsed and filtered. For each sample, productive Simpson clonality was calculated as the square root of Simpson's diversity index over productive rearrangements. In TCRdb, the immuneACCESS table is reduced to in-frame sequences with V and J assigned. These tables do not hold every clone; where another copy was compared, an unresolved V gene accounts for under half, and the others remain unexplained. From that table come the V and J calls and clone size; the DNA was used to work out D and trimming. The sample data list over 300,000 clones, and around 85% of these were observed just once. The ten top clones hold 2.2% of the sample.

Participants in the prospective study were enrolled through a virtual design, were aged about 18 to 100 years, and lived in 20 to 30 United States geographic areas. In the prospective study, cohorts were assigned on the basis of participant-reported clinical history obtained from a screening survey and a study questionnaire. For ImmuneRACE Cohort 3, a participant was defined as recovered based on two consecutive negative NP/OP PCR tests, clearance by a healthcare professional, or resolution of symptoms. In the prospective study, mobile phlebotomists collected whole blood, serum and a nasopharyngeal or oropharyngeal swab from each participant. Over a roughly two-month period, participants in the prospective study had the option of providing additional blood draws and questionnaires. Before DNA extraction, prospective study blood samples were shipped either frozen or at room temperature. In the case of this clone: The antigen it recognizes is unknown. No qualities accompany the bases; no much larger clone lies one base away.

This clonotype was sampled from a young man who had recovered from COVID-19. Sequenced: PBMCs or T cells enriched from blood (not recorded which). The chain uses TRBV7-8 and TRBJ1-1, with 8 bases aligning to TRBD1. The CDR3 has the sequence CASSLTSQGARTEAFF. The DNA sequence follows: TGTGCCAGCAGCCTAACATCTCAGGGGGCGAGGACTGAAGCTTTCTTT.